The 17 T cell receptor beta chains given below trace back to one sample, sequenced in a study of blood T cell repertoires in COVID-19. Repertoires were generated with immunoSEQ multiplex PCR, while TCRdb's copy carries only in-frame clones and drops some. The sample lists about 110,000 clones, over 60% occurring once. Sequenced material: peripheral blood. Source of these receptors: a man between 65 and 85 years old with acute or convalescent COVID-19.

The chain is built from TRBV25-1 and TRBJ2-7, with D tentatively TRBD1 (6 bases). The CDR3 length is 18 residues. Trimming took 0 bases from V and 7 from J, leaving 25 bases between them. CDR1 is MGHDK, CDR2 SYGVNS, per germline. DNA for the CDR3: TGTGCCAGCAGTGAATATCTTTTATGGGGGCTTCTTCCTAGGGAGCAGTACTTC. Translating it yields CASSEYLLWGLLPREQYF.

The chain has TRBV2 and TRBJ1-5; D is perhaps TRBD1 (6 bases). With 7 bases removed from V and 6 bases from J, the gap between germline ends came to 13 bases. Germline V gives CDR1 SNHLY, CDR2 FYNNEI. The length of the CDR3 is 13 residues. The CDR3 sequence: CASIQGTGQPQHF. The DNA of the CDR3 is TGTGCCAGCATCCAGGGGACGGGTCAGCCCCAGCATTTT.

This clone has only a few counts. This rearrangement joins TRBV19 to TRBJ1-4; 7 bases line up with TRBD1. From germline, CDR1 is LNHDA and CDR2 SQIVND (reference sequence). This CDR3 spans 15 amino acids. V lost 3 bases, J lost 0 bases, and 1 base stayed unmatched. The CDR3 loop is CASSIGTATNEKLFF. DNA for the CDR3: TGTGCCAGTAGTATTGGGACAGCAACTAATGAAAAACTGTTTTTT.

The gene calls are TRBV7-9 and TRBJ1-2; D is ambiguous. The CDR3 is made up of 13 amino acids. Germline V CDR1 and CDR2: SEHNR, FQNEAQ (reference sequence). The V gene lost 5 bases and the J gene lost 7 bases, with 14 bases spanning the gap. CDR3: CASSPREIGGYTF. As DNA, the CDR3 is TGTGCCAGCAGCCCCCGCGAGATCGGTGGCTACACCTTC.

DNA of the CDR3: TGTGCCATCGGACAGGGAGGCAACACTGAAGCTTTCTTT. Its protein is CAIGQGGNTEAFF. The V call is TRBV10-3, the J call TRBJ1-1, with 8 bases matching TRBD1. This CDR3 is built from 13 residues. The J segment lost 2 bases and the V segment lost 8 bases, leaving 4 bases of the junction unmatched. Germline V gene sequence: CDR1 ENHRY, CDR2 SYGVKD.

The table lists this clone with a few counts. The chain uses TRBV27 and TRBJ1-5; TRBD1 agrees at 9 bases. The CDR3 loop spans 15 amino acids. V gave up 4 bases and J gave up 9 bases; unmatched junction bases: 10. Germline-derived CDR1 and CDR2 are MNHEY and SMNVEV (reference sequence). This CDR3 is CASSSSGTGLGPQHF. As DNA, the CDR3 is TGTGCCAGCAGTTCCTCCGGGACAGGGTTGGGGCCCCAGCATTTT.

This sequence joins TRBV7-9 and TRBJ1-1; TRBD1 matches 8 bases. The J segment lost 1 base and the V segment lost 1 base, leaving 5 bases of the junction unmatched. Germline CDR1 reads SEHNR; CDR2 reads FQNEAQ (reference sequence). CDR3 size: 16 residues. Here the CDR3 reads CASSLVQGGRNTEAFF. CDR3 DNA sequence: TGTGCCAGCAGCTTAGTACAGGGGGGGAGGAACACTGAAGCTTTCTTT.

The chain recombines TRBV3-1 (or the pseudogene TRBV3-2) with TRBJ2-4; D is unclear. CDR1 and CDR2 (germline): LGHDT, YNNKEL (reference sequence). With 2 bases removed from V and 0 bases from J, the gap between germline ends came to 8 bases. This CDR3 has 15 amino acids. In DNA form, the CDR3 reads TGTGCCAGCAGCCAAAACGGTCTAGCCAAAAACATTCAGTACTTC. Its protein product is CASSQNGLAKNIQYF.

This chain connects TRBV21-1 to TRBJ1-1; whether TRBD1, the table's D call, matches the DNA was not checked. TRBV21-1 is listed as a pseudogene. The CDR3 has 17 amino acids. The CDR3 is CASSKINGKGSDTEAFF. The DNA for the CDR3 is TGTGCCAGCAGCAAAATCAACGGAAAGGGGTCGGACACTGAAGCTTTCTTT.

This chain uses TRBV5-1 with TRBJ2-2; D gene ambiguous. Germline V lookup: CDR1 SGHRS, CDR2 YFSETQ. V lost 0 bases to trimming and J lost 6 bases, with 12 bases between them. There are 15 residues in the CDR3. In DNA form, the CDR3 reads TGCGCCAGCAGCTTGGTTGGTACCCAGGCCGGGGAGCTGTTTTTT. Translated: CASSLVGTQAGELFF.

V is TRBV12-3 or TRBV12-4 and J is TRBJ1-2; no firm D call. This CDR3 is 12 amino acids long. V was pared by 5 bases and J by 8 bases, with 12 bases between. DNA of the CDR3: TGTGCCAGCAGTCCAAACGGGGAGGGCTACACCTTC. It codes for CASSPNGEGYTF.

The chain combines TRBV10-3 with TRBJ2-7, with 8 nucleotides matching TRBD1. The CDR3 extends over 17 amino acids. CDR1 and CDR2 (germline): ENHRY, SYGVKD. Germline trimming cut 6 bases from V and 0 bases from J; bases unmatched to any gene: 13. CDR3 sequence: CAIRIFGTGESSYEQYF. CDR3 nucleotides: TGTGCCATCAGGATCTTTGGGACAGGCGAAAGCTCCTACGAGCAGTACTTC.

This chain connects TRBV5-1 to TRBJ1-1; D gene ambiguous. Germline V lookup: CDR1 SGHRS, CDR2 YFSETQ. Trimming pared 4 bases from V and 4 bases from J, leaving 11 bases between. This CDR3 is built from 13 residues. The CDR3: CASSLQILTEAFF. CDR3 sequence (DNA): TGCGCCAGCAGCCTACAGATCCTCACTGAAGCTTTCTTT.

The chain is built from TRBV7-2 and TRBJ1-2; TRBD1 might be the D (6 bases). V lost 7 bases, J lost 6 bases, and 24 bases lay in between. The CDR3 runs 16 residues. The germline V gene has CDR1 SGHTA and CDR2 FQGNSA. CDR3 bases: TGTGCCAGCACCTTCCAAAGCTCAACAGGGATCGATGGCTACACCTTC. Amino acids: CASTFQSSTGIDGYTF.

About this clone itself: Other DNA sequences in this sample translate to the same CDR3. CDR3 coding DNA: TGTGCCAGTAGACAGGGGGCTGGGGCCAACGTCCTGACTTTC. Translating it yields CASRQGAGANVLTF. The chain employs TRBV19 and TRBJ2-6; 8 bases are shared with TRBD1. Germline V gene sequence: CDR1 LNHDA, CDR2 SQIVND (reference sequence). CDR3 length: 14 residues. V shed 6 bases, J shed 2 bases, and the junction held 0 bases outside the gene matches.

The chain uses TRBV5-8 and TRBJ2-7; the D gene is possibly TRBD2 (6 bases). Trimming took 2 bases from V and 6 from J, leaving 15 bases between them. Germline loops: CDR1 SGHTS, CDR2 YDEGEE. The CDR3 is 14 amino acids. As DNA, the CDR3 is TGTGCCAGCAGCTTCCCGAGCCCGCGGGGCGAGCAGTACTTC. This gives the protein CASSFPSPRGEQYF.

J is TRBJ2-1 and V is TRBV6-5, with TRBD1 as a possible D gene (6 bases). Trimming took 8 bases from V and 0 from J, leaving 14 bases between them. CDR1 is MNHEY and CDR2 is SVGAGI in the germline V gene. This CDR3 is built from 15 residues. The CDR3 DNA reads TGTGCCAGCTGGCGCTCGACAGGCTCCTACAATGAGCAGTTCTTC. Translating gives CASWRSTGSYNEQFF.